This record looks at one T cell receptor (beta chain) sequence and its context. The CDR3 runs to 12 residues. Trimming pared 6 bases from V and 7 bases from J, leaving 13 bases between. Germline V gene data show CDR1 as MNHEY and CDR2 as SVGEGT. Authors' analysis steps: Estimates of nucleated cell counts were drawn from the amplification of reference gene primers. The repertoire was sequenced with immunoSEQ multiplex PCR; TCRdb's copy has only in-frame clones and lacks some. V and J calls and clone size are given by that table; D and trimming were obtained from the DNA. The table has about 300,000 clones, roughly 85% seen once. The data derive from a study of blood T cell repertoires in COVID-19. Turning to the study itself: Both acute and convalescent COVID-19 samples were obtained from the United States, Italy and Spain.

This TCR was sampled from a woman aged 45-60 years who had recovered from COVID-19. The J gene is TRBJ2-7, the V gene TRBV6-2 or TRBV6-3; D not certain. Material: peripheral blood. In DNA, the CDR3 is TGTGCCAGCAGCCCCCCCTCGGTGGAGCAGTACTTC. Amino acid sequence: CASSPPSVEQYF.